The sequence of this T cell receptor (beta chain) was determined in a study of blood T cell repertoires in COVID-19. The overall study: Acute and convalescent COVID-19 specimens originated in the United States, Italy and Spain.

The CDR3 covers 16 residues. Germline V gene data show CDR1 as SQVTM and CDR2 as ANQGSEA. V lost 4 bases and J 0 bases, leaving 16 bases between the germline ends. The age range of participants was about 18 to 100 years, with residence in about 25 US areas. Before being deemed recovered, Cohort 3 donors had two negative PCRs, clearance, or symptom resolution. In the study's own analysis: The assay estimated nucleated cells by amplifying reference gene primers. Produced via immunoSEQ multiplex PCR; TCRdb's table is partial and in-frame only. D and trimming come from the DNA, and the V and J calls and clone size come from that table. In the table there are roughly 200,000 clones, 80% to 90% of which are singletons.

This chain links TRBV29-1 with TRBJ2-1; unclear D gene. The sequence came from a man aged 30-40 years who had recovered from COVID-19. Specimen: PBMCs or T cells enriched from blood (not recorded which). CDR3 coding DNA: TGCAGCGTTGTGTTTTTCGGTTTAAGCTCCTACAATGAGCAGTTCTTC. Translation gives CSVVFFGLSSYNEQFF.